Below are 4 T cell receptor beta chains sequenced from a single sample in a study of neurological immune-mediated disorders (dated by TCRdb to between 2018 and 2021). The library was built by means of 5' RACE. Sequenced using an Illumina HiSeq 2500. The public reads were quality trimmed at Q25 with fastp and then assembled into clones with MiXCR by TCRdb, keeping productive beta chains. For every CDR3 protein sequence, its rows merge into one entry that carries the most common genes and DNA. For this sample there are 70,000 to 95,000 distinct CDR3 sequences; about 15% appear just once. The ten largest account for less than 20% of the sample. Sequences were obtained from PBMCs. The receptors were gathered from a woman aged 40 to 49 in good health.

This chain joins TRBV28 and TRBJ1-6; a weak D match, TRBD1 (5 bases). Germline V gives CDR1 MDHEN, CDR2 SYDVKM. With 4 bases removed from V and 0 bases from J, the gap between germline ends came to 22 bases. The CDR3 length is 20 residues. As DNA, the CDR3 is TGTGCCAGCAGTTCCCTGGGGCAGACTATTTCTAGCTCCTATAATTCACCCCTCCACTTT. As protein: CASSSLGQTISSSYNSPLHF. The variable domain in full, completed from reference TRBV28 and TRBJ1-6, reads DVKVTQSSRYLVKRTGEKVFLECVQDMDHENMFWYRQDPGLGLRLIYFSYDVKMKEKGDIPEGYSVSREKKERFSLILESASTNQTSMYLCASSSLGQTISSSYNSPLHFGNGTRLTVT.

This clonotype was counted a few times. The CDR3 DNA reads TGTGCCAGTACCACGCATGGGGGCGTCGAGACCCAGTACTTC. Its translation is CASTTHGGVETQYF. The chain recombines TRBV19 with TRBJ2-5; tentative D call: TRBD1 (6 bases). This CDR3 spans 14 amino acids. V shed 7 bases and J shed 5 bases, with 17 bases lying between them. Germline-derived CDR1 and CDR2 are LNHDA and SQIVND (reference sequence).

This clonotype was counted ten times or more. The chain is built from TRBV6-1 and TRBJ2-1, with no clear D. With 4 bases removed from V and 6 bases from J, the gap between germline ends came to 10 bases. The CDR3 covers 13 residues. Looked up from germline, CDR1 is MNHNS and CDR2 is SASEGT. The CDR3 nucleotides are TGTGCCAGCAGTGGTCAACGAGGCAATGAGCAGTTCTTC. Translating it yields CASSGQRGNEQFF.

This clonotype was detected ten times or more. The V gene is TRBV12-5, the J gene TRBJ2-3; D is uncertain. Germline lookup yields CDR1 LGHNT and CDR2 FRNRAP. This CDR3 contains 13 residues. V lost 6 bases to trimming and J lost 0 bases, with 7 bases between them. The DNA of the CDR3 is TGTGCTAGTGGGATACGGAGCACAGATACGCAGTATTTT. Translated: CASGIRSTDTQYF. The variable domain in full, with the rest retrieved from reference TRBV12-5 and TRBJ2-3, is DARVTQTPRHKVTEMGQEVTMRCQPILGHNTVFWYRQTMMQGLELLAYFRNRAPLDDSGMPKDRFSAEMPDATLATLKIQPSEPRDSAVYFCASGIRSTDTQYFGPGTRLTVL.